One and the same sample provided the 5 T cell receptor beta chains below, sequenced in a study of Ad26.COV2.S vaccination and SARS-CoV-2 variants. Profiling relied on immunoSEQ multiplex PCR, and the TCRdb table lists in-frame clones only, not all of them. Of more than 300,000 clones listed, around 88% are singletons. Treatment specified: over 15 received Ad26.COV2.S at low or high dose, single or two shots; five or six received placebo; per-sample allocation not given. Samples came from day 63 after the first vaccine or placebo injection. This material consisted of peripheral blood, taken in a trial of Ad26.COV2.S vaccine versus placebo. Receptors were obtained from a person between 18 and 59 years old who received the Ad26.COV2.S COVID-19 vaccine or a placebo.

J is TRBJ2-7 and V is TRBV5-1, with D perhaps matching TRBD1 (6 bases). The ends were cut back, 5 bases at V and 6 bases at J, with 12 bases in the middle. From germline, CDR1 is SGHRS and CDR2 YFSETQ. The CDR3 has 12 amino acids. The CDR3 loop is CASRSTGSEQYF. CDR3 sequence (DNA): TGCGCCAGCAGATCAACAGGGTCCGAGCAGTACTTC.

This chain joins TRBV4-1 and TRBJ2-4; tentatively, D is TRBD1 or TRBD2 (5 bases each). The CDR3 runs 16 residues. CDR1 is MGHRA, CDR2 YSYEKL, per germline. Trimming removed 4 bases at V and 5 bases at J, with 18 bases between. CDR3 in DNA: TGCGCCAGCAGCCTTCACACCCCGAGGGACCAAAACATTCAGTACTTC. Its translation: CASSLHTPRDQNIQYF.

The chain employs TRBV6-5 and TRBJ2-4; 10 bases are a match to TRBD1. CDR3 length: 13 amino acids. J was trimmed by 6 bases and V by 6 bases; bases with no gene match: 2. Germline V gene sequence: CDR1 MNHEY, CDR2 SVGAGI. CDR3 in DNA: TGTGCCAGCAGGGGGACAGGGGTAAACATTCAGTACTTC. Residues: CASRGTGVNIQYF.

The V call is TRBV3-1 (or the pseudogene TRBV3-2), the J call TRBJ1-5, with D possibly TRBD1 on 6 matching bases. Germline CDR1 and CDR2: LGHDT and YNNKEL (reference sequence). V lost 0 bases, J lost 7 bases, and 13 bases lay in between. The CDR3 consists of 15 residues. The CDR3 DNA follows: TGTGCCAGCAGCCAAGATACGGGGGCGAGCCAGCCCCAGCATTTT. Translated: CASSQDTGASQPQHF.

The rearrangement uses TRBV5-1 and TRBJ2-2; D might be TRBD1 (5 bases). Germline loops: CDR1 SGHRS, CDR2 YFSETQ. Deletions cut 4 bases from V and 6 bases from J, with 16 bases between. This CDR3 has 15 amino acids. In DNA, the CDR3 is TGCGCCAGCAGCCCACAGGTTACAGGCGCCGGGGAGCTGTTTTTT. Its translation: CASSPQVTGAGELFF.